This T cell receptor (beta chain) originates from a study of blood T cell repertoires in COVID-19. Generated by immunoSEQ multiplex PCR, the TCRdb table keeps only in-frame clones and is missing some. The sample contains over 350,000 clones, around 89% of which appear only once. V dropped 5 bases and J dropped 6 bases, with 19 bases sitting between them. The CDR3 is 15 residues long. Germline values: CDR1 SEHNR, CDR2 FQNEAQ (reference sequence). The TCR was taken from a woman under 40 with acute or convalescent COVID-19. The sample consisted of peripheral blood. The chain carries TRBV7-9 and TRBJ1-1, with D tentatively TRBD1 (5 bases). In nucleotides, the CDR3 is TGTGCCAGCAGCACGACAGTCGAGCCCGGCCCTGAAGCTTTCTTT. Translated, it gives CASSTTVEPGPEAFF.